Shown below are 8 T cell receptor beta chains from a single sample sequenced in a study of cytomegalovirus exposure and HLA in healthy donors. 60 Vbeta and 13 Jbeta primers were used in PCR. Sequenced by immunoSEQ multiplex PCR; TCRdb stores in-frame clones only, minus some. The data show 130,000 or so clones, about 80% seen once. The sequenced material came from PBMCs. The source of these receptors is a man between 18 and 35 years old in good health and CMV-seronegative.

This CDR3 is CASSVERGLAGNTDTQYF. The CDR3 DNA reads TGTGCCAGCAGCGTAGAGAGGGGACTAGCGGGCAACACAGATACGCAGTATTTT. This chain uses TRBV9 with TRBJ2-3, with TRBD2 matching 12 bases. There are 18 residues in the CDR3. The V gene's germline CDR1 is SGDLS and CDR2 YYNGEE. Trimming took 0 bases from V and 2 from J; bases not matched to a gene: 7.

This clone was seen a single time. The V gene is TRBV5-1, the J gene TRBJ2-7; D not certain. The CDR3 has 15 residues. Trimming took 4 bases from V and 0 from J, leaving 14 bases between them. From germline, CDR1 is SGHRS and CDR2 YFSETQ. The CDR3 sequence: CASSPLGLSSYEQYF. The CDR3 DNA follows: TGCGCCAGCAGCCCCCTTGGTCTCAGCTCCTACGAGCAGTACTTC.

The chain uses TRBV11-2 and TRBJ2-7; D is perhaps TRBD2 (6 bases). The germline CDR1 and CDR2 sequences are SGHAT and FQNNGV. The CDR3 runs 14 residues. Trimming removed 1 base at V and 0 bases at J, with 7 bases between. Here the CDR3 reads CASSLGLDSYEQYF. Here the CDR3 DNA reads TGTGCCAGCAGCTTAGGACTAGACTCCTACGAGCAGTACTTC. Full variable domain (rest looked up from reference TRBV11-2 and TRBJ2-7): EAGVAQSPRYKIIEKRQSVAFWCNPISGHATLYWYQQILGQGPKLLIQFQNNGVVDDSQLPKDRFSAERLKGVDSTLKIQPAKLEDSAVYLCASSLGLDSYEQYFGPGTRLTVT.

The chain recombines TRBV5-1 with TRBJ2-2, with D uncertain. Germline CDR1 and CDR2: SGHRS and YFSETQ. Trimming removed 1 base from V and 6 bases from J, with 4 bases in between. The CDR3 runs 12 residues. The chain's CDR3 is CASSLSAGELFF. The CDR3 DNA reads as TGCGCCAGCAGCTTGTCAGCCGGGGAGCTGTTTTTT.

The genes are TRBV19 and TRBJ1-5, with 9 bases identical to TRBD1. The CDR3 extends over 15 amino acids. V shed 5 bases, J shed 5 bases, and the junction held 7 bases outside the gene matches. Germline V gene lookup returns CDR1 LNHDA and CDR2 SQIVND (reference sequence). CDR3 in amino acids: CASSLLGTGHQPQHF. The CDR3 DNA reads TGTGCCAGTAGTCTTTTGGGGACAGGGCATCAGCCCCAGCATTTT.

The V and J genes are TRBV14 and TRBJ1-1; 8 bases are a match to TRBD1. Trimming cost V 2 bases and J 9 bases; bases outside gene matches: 5. In germline, CDR1 is SGHDN, CDR2 FVKESK. The CDR3 totals 13 residues. The CDR3 bases are TGTGCCAGCAGCCAATACGACAGGGGACAAGCTTTCTTT. Its protein is CASSQYDRGQAFF.

This clone was seen a handful of times. The V call is TRBV6-5, the J call TRBJ1-1; D is ambiguous. V was clipped by 4 bases and J by 5 bases, with 11 bases between them. Germline lookup yields CDR1 MNHEY and CDR2 SVGAGI. The CDR3 extends over 13 amino acids. The CDR3 coding sequence is TGTGCCAGCAGTTCAGCGTTCGGAACTGAAGCTTTCTTT. Translated, it gives CASSSAFGTEAFF.

V and J are TRBV25-1 and TRBJ1-1; 12 bases fit TRBD1. V lost 3 bases to trimming and J lost 0 bases; unmatched junction nucleotides: 8. Germline V gene sequence: CDR1 MGHDK, CDR2 SYGVNS. There are 18 residues in the CDR3. CDR3 amino acids: CASSDTGTGGLLNTEAFF. The CDR3 DNA reads TGTGCCAGCAGTGATACCGGGACAGGGGGCCTTCTGAACACTGAAGCTTTCTTT.